These 4 T cell receptor beta chains came from one sample sequenced in a study of cytomegalovirus exposure and HLA in healthy donors. Sequencing was performed with immunoSEQ multiplex PCR; in TCRdb, only in-frame clones are kept and a portion is missing. The data show around 60,000 clones, around nine tenths seen once. The sequenced sample was PBMCs. These receptors were obtained from a man aged 18 to 35 in good health and CMV-seronegative.

V gene TRBV7-2 combines with J gene TRBJ1-1; possible D gene TRBD1, 5 bases. Between the trimmed V and J ends, which lost 3 bases and 4 bases, there was a span of 15 bases. This CDR3 region has 15 residues. The germline V gene has CDR1 SGHTA and CDR2 FQGNSA. CDR3 loop: CASSLYFTGGTEAFF. CDR3 nucleotides: TGTGCCAGCAGCTTGTATTTCACGGGGGGCACTGAAGCTTTCTTT.

The V call is TRBV6-1, the J call TRBJ1-1, with 8 positions matching TRBD1. The CDR3 spans 16 residues. The V and J ends lost 1 base and 6 bases, in that order; junction bases with no gene match: 10. CDR1 is MNHNS and CDR2 is SASEGT in the germline V gene. CDR3 DNA: TGTGCCAGCAGTGAAGGCCCTGGACAGGGAGGCGCTGAAGCTTTCTTT. Its translation: CASSEGPGQGGAEAFF.

This chain links TRBV7-9 with TRBJ2-1; D ambiguous. Trimming shortened V by 2 bases and J by 0 bases, and 5 bases separated the two germline ends. This CDR3 region has 14 residues. In germline, CDR1 is SEHNR, CDR2 FQNEAQ (reference sequence). The CDR3 DNA reads TGTGCCAGCAGCTTAAGCGTCTCCTACAATGAGCAGTTCTTC. This translates into CASSLSVSYNEQFF.

J is TRBJ1-1 and V is TRBV5-5, with TRBD1 matching 8 bases. CDR3 length: 13 residues. From germline, CDR1 is SGHKS and CDR2 YYEKEE (reference sequence). V lost 4 bases, J lost 12 bases, and 11 bases stayed unmatched. CDR3 residues: CASSINRGFVTFF. The CDR3 region has the DNA TGTGCCAGCAGCATTAACAGGGGGTTCGTGACTTTCTTT.